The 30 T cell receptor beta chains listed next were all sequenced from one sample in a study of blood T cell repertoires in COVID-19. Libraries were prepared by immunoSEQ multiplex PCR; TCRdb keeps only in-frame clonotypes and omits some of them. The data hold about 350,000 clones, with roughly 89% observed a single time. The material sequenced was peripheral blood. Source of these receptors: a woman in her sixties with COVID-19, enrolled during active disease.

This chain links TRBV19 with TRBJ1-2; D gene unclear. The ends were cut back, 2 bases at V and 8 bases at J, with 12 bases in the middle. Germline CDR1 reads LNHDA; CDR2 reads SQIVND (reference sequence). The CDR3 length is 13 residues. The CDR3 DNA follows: TGTGCCAGTAGTATAAAATTGACTGTCGGCTACACCTTC. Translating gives CASSIKLTVGYTF. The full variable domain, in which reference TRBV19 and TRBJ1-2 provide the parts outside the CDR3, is DGGITQSPKYLFRKEGQNVTLSCEQNLNHDAMYWYRQDPGQGLRLIYYSQIVNDFQKGDIAEGYSVSREKKESFPLTVTSAQKNPTAFYLCASSIKLTVGYTFGSGTRLTVV.

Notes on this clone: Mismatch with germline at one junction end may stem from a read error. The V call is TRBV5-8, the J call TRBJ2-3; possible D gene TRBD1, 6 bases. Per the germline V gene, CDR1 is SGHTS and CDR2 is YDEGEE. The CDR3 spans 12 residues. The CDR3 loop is CAGSPDRDTQYF. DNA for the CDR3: TGTGCCGGCAGCCCGGACAGAGATACGCAGTATTTT.

This CDR3 reads CASTPRHTEAFF. The CDR3 region has the DNA TGTGCCAGCACCCCAAGACATACTGAAGCTTTCTTT. V and J are TRBV6-5 and TRBJ1-1, with D hard to call. CDR3 length: 12 amino acids. The V gene's germline CDR1 is MNHEY and CDR2 SVGAGI. Trimming removed 7 bases at V and 5 bases at J, with 11 bases between.

Written as DNA, the CDR3 is TGCGCCAGCAGTGGAGTCCTCCCAGGGGTGGATGAAAAACTGTTTTTT. This gives the protein CASSGVLPGVDEKLFF. V gene TRBV10-2 combines with J gene TRBJ1-4; a possible D gene is TRBD1 (6 bases). Germline loops: CDR1 WSHSY, CDR2 SAAADI. Trimming shortened V by 4 bases and J by 6 bases, and 18 bases separated the two germline ends. The CDR3 totals 16 residues.

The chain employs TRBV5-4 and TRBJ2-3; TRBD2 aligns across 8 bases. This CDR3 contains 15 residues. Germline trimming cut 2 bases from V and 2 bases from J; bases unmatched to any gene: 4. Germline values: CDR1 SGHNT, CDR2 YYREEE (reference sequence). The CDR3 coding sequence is TGTGCCAGCAGCTTTACTAGCGGTGCCACAGATACGCAGTATTTT. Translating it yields CASSFTSGATDTQYF.

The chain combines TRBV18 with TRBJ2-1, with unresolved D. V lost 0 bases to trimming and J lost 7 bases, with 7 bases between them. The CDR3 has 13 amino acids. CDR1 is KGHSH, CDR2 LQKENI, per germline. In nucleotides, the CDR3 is TGTGCCAGCTCACCACCTTACGGGAATGAGCAGTTCTTC. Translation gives CASSPPYGNEQFF.

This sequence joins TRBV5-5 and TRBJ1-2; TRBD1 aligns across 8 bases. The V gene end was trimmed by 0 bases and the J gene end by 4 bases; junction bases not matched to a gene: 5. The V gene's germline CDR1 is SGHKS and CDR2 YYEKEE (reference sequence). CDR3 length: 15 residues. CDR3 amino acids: CASSLAYGTGYGYTF. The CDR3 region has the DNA TGTGCCAGCAGCTTGGCCTATGGGACAGGCTATGGCTACACCTTC. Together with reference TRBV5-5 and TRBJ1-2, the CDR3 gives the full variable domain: DAGVTQSPTHLIKTRGQQVTLRCSPISGHKSVSWYQQVLGQGPQFIFQYYEKEERGRGNFPDRFSARQFPNYSSELNVNALLLGDSALYLCASSLAYGTGYGYTFGSGTRLTVV.

CDR3 amino acids: CASSLASTGLRGHNEQFF. The CDR3 region has the DNA TGTGCCAGCAGCTTGGCATCGACTGGATTACGCGGCCACAATGAGCAGTTCTTC. The chain joins TRBV5-6 to TRBJ2-1, with unresolved D. Between the trimmed V and J ends, which lost 0 bases and 5 bases, there was a span of 21 bases. CDR1 and CDR2 (germline): SGHDT, YYEEEE. The CDR3 runs 18 residues.

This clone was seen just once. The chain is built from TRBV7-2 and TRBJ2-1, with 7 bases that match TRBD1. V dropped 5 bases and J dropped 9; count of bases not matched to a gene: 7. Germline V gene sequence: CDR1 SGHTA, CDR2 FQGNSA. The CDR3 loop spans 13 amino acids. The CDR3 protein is CASSIDREGEQFF. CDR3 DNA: TGTGCCAGCAGCATCGACAGGGAAGGTGAGCAGTTCTTC.

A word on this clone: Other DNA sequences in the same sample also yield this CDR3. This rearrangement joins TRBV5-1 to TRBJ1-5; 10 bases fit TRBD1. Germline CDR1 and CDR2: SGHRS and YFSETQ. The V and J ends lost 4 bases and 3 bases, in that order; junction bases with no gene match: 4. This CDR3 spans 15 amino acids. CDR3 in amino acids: CASSLGTGANQPQHF. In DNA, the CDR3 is TGCGCCAGCAGCCTGGGGACAGGGGCCAATCAGCCCCAGCATTTT.

The CDR3 DNA is TGTGCCAGCAGAAGACAGGGCAATAACTACGAGCAGTACTTC. Amino acids: CASRRQGNNYEQYF. The chain links TRBV6-5 to TRBJ2-7; TRBD1 aligns across 7 bases. This CDR3 spans 14 amino acids. Losses at the gene ends were 6 bases for V and 3 bases for J; bases not matched to a gene: 8. CDR1 is MNHEY, CDR2 SVGAGI, per germline.

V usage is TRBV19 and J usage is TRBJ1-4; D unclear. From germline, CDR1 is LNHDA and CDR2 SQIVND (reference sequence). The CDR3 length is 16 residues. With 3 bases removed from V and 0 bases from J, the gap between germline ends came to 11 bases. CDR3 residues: CASSMGRNPTNEKLFF. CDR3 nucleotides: TGTGCCAGTAGTATGGGCAGGAACCCAACTAATGAAAAACTGTTTTTT.

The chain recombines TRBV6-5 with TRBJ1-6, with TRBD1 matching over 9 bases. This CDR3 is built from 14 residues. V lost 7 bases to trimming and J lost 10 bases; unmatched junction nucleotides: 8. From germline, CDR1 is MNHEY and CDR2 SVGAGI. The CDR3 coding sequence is TGTGCCAGCATGTTACAGGGGGCGCGGTCACCCCTCCACTTT. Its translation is CASMLQGARSPLHF.

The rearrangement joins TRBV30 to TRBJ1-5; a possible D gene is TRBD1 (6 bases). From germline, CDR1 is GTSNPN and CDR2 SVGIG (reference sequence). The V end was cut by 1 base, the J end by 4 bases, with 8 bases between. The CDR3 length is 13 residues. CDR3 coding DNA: TGTGCCTGGAGTGGAAGGGGGAATCAGCCCCAGCATTTT. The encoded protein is CAWSGRGNQPQHF.

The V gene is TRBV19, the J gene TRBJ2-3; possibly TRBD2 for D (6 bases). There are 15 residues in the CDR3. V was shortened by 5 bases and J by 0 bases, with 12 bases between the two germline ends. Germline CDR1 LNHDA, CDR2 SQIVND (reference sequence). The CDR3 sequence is CASSSRDSSTDTQYF. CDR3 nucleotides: TGTGCCAGTAGTTCCCGGGACTCAAGCACAGATACGCAGTATTTT.

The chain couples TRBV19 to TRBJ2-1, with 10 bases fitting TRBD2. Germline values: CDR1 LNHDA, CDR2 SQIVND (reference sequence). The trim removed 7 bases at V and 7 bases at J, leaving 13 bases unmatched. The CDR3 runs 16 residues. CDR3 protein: CASTGGTSAERNEQFF. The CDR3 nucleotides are TGTGCCAGTACCGGGGGGACTAGCGCAGAGAGGAATGAGCAGTTCTTC.

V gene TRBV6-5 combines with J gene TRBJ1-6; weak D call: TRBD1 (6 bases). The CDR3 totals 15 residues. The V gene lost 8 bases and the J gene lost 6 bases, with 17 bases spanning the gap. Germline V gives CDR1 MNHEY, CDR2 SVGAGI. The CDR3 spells CASVVRGAGNSPLHF. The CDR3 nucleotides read TGTGCCAGCGTCGTACGGGGGGCGGGTAATTCACCCCTCCACTTT.

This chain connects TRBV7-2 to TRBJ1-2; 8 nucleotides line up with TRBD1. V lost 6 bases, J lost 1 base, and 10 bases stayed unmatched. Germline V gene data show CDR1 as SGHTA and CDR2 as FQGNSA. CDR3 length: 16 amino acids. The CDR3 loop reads CASSPSRGQGNYGYTF. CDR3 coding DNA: TGTGCCAGCAGTCCCTCTAGAGGACAGGGTAACTATGGCTACACCTTC.

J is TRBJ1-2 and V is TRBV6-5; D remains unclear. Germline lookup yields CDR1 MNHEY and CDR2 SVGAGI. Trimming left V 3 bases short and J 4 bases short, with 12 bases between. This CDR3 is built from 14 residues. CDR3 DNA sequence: TGTGCCAGCAGTTATGGGAGTCGGGGCTATGGCTACACCTTC. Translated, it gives CASSYGSRGYGYTF.

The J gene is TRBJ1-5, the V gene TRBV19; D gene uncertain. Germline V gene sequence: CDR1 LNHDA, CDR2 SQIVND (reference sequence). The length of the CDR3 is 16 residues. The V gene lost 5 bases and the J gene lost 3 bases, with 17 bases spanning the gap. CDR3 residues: CASSLPYREYNQPQHF. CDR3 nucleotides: TGTGCCAGTAGTTTACCGTACCGGGAGTACAATCAGCCCCAGCATTTT.

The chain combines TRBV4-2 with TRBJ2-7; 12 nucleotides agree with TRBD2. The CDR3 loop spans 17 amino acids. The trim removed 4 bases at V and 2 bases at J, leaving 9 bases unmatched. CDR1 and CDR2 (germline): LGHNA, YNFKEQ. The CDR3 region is CASSLGRPSGGAYEQYF. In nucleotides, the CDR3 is TGTGCCAGCAGCCTCGGGCGACCTAGCGGGGGGGCCTACGAGCAGTACTTC.

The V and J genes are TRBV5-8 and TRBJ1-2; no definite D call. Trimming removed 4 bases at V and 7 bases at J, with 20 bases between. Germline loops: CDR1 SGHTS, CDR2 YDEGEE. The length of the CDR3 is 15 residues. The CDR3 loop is CASSPRTTIGGGYTF. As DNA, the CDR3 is TGTGCCAGCAGCCCAAGGACCACCATCGGAGGTGGCTACACCTTC.

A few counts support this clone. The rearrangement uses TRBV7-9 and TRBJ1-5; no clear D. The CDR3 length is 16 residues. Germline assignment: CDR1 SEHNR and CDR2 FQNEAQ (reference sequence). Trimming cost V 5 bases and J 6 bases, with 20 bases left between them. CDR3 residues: CASSNQDRARGQPQHF. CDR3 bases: TGTGCCAGCAGCAATCAGGATAGGGCCCGGGGTCAGCCCCAGCATTTT.

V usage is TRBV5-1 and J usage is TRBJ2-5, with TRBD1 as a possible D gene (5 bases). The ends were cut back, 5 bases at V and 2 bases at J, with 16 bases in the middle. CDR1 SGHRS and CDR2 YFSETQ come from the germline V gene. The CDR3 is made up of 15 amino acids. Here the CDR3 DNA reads TGCGCCAGCAGTCTCCGGACAACCAGACAAGAGACCCAGTACTTC. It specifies CASSLRTTRQETQYF.

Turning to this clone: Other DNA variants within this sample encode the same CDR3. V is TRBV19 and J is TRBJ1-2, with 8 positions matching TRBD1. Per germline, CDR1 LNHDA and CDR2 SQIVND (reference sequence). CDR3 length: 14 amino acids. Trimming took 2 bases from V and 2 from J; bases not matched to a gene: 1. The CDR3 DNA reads TGTGCCAGTAGTATAACAGGGGGGAACTATGGCTACACCTTC. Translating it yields CASSITGGNYGYTF.

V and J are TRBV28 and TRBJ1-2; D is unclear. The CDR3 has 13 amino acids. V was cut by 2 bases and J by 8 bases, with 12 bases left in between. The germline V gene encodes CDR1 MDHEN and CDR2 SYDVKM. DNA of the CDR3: TGTGCCAGCAGTTTAGGCCAGGTTGGGGGCTACACCTTC. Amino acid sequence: CASSLGQVGGYTF.

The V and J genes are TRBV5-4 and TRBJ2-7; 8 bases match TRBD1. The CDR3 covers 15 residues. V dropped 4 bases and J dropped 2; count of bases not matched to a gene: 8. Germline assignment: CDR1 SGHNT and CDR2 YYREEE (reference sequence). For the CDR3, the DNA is TGTGCCAGCAGCCCGGACAGGGCGACAGCCTACGAGCAGTACTTC. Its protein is CASSPDRATAYEQYF.

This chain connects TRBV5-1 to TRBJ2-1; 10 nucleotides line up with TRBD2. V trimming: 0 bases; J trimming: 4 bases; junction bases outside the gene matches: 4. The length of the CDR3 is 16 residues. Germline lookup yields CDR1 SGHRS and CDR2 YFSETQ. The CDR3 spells CASSLGGTSVYNEQFF. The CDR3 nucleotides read TGCGCCAGCAGCTTGGGAGGGACTAGCGTTTACAATGAGCAGTTCTTC.

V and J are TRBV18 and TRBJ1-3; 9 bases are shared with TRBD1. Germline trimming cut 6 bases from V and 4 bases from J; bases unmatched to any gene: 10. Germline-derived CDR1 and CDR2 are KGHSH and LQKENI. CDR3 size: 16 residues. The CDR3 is CASSTTGQGAGNTIYF. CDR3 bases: TGTGCCAGCTCTACCACGGGACAGGGTGCAGGAAACACCATATATTTT.

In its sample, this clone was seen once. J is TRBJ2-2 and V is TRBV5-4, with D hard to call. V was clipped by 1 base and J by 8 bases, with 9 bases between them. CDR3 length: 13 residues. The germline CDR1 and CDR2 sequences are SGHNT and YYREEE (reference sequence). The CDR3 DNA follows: TGTGCCAGCAGCTTGTCGAGCTGGGGGGAGCTGTTTTTT. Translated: CASSLSSWGELFF.